This TCR beta chain was profiled in a study of blood T cell repertoires in COVID-19 (TCRdb year 2020). The study in broad terms: The collaborator samples originated in the United States, Italy and Spain and spanned the acute and convalescent phases of COVID-19. The prospective study material was composed of cDNA or gDNA derived from T cells, B-cell-depleted T cells, or PBMCs. Deeply sampled blood TCRbeta repertoires from subjects exposed to, actively infected with, or recovered from COVID-19 were included in the dataset. The repertoires were released in a freely available public database meant as a resource for research on the immune response to SARS-CoV-2. Samples were obtained from the ongoing ImmuneRACE study (first 160 participants) and from 950 to 1,500 subjects provided by 6 global collaborators. Nearly every sample came with metadata listing a de-identified subject ID, COVID-19 status, age in years and sex. Where available, HLA class I and class II types were obtained from metadata supplied by the sample provider rather than from assay-based typing.

The CDR3 has 15 amino acids, counting the end cysteine and phenylalanine. Only the CDR3 part of the read is kept: 45 bases, read in frame from the first base. Trimming takes 2 bases from V and 5 bases from J, and the germline ends sit 11 bases apart. The CDR1 and CDR2 encoded by the germline V gene are SGHRS and YFSETQ. General findings and caveats noted by the study authors: How much clinical and demographic metadata was included differed by source and by participant, and the metadata was provided uncurated.

To note about this clone: Its cognate antigen has yet to be identified. The input lacks base qualities; no much larger clone sits a single base away.

The immunoSEQ Assay, a bias-controlled multiplex PCR, was used to amplify TCRbeta CDR3 regions from genomic DNA. The original methods were these. Within the assay, amplification of reference gene primers was used to estimate how many nucleated cells each sample contained. Sequence reads were collapsed and filtered to measure the absolute abundance of every unique TCRbeta CDR3 rearrangement. Productive Simpson clonality was computed per sample as the square root of Simpson's diversity index over productive rearrangements. The table comes from immuneACCESS by way of TCRdb, which keeps in-frame sequences with V and J called. Part of the clones is missing from these tables; in studies checked, under half for an unresolved V gene and the rest for unknown reasons. V, J and clone size were drawn from that table, and D and trimming were deduced from the DNA. The sample table lists 200,000 to 250,000 clones, 85% to 90% of them with a count of one. The top ten clonotypes cover over 13% of the sample.

In the prospective study, participants were about 18 to 90 years old, resided in about two dozen geographic areas of the United States, and were enrolled through a virtual design. To assign participants to cohorts, the prospective study relied on clinical history that participants themselves reported in a screening survey and a study questionnaire. Exposed participants were defined as having been in contact with someone with a PCR-confirmed or clinician-diagnosed COVID-19 case within 2 weeks of study entry. In the prospective study, mobile phlebotomists collected whole blood, serum and a nasopharyngeal or oropharyngeal swab from each participant. Over a roughly 2-month period, participants in the prospective study had the option of providing additional blood draws and questionnaires. Prospective study blood samples were shipped either frozen or at room temperature before DNA extraction.

Source material: PBMCs or T cells enriched from blood (not recorded which). This receptor was identified in a young man who had been exposed to COVID-19. The chain is encoded by TRBV5-1 joined to TRBJ1-6; TRBD1 is a possible D gene, resting on 6 matching bases. This receptor carries the CDR3 CASSFTGWDNSPLHF. The sequence in DNA is TGCGCCAGCAGCTTTACAGGGTGGGATAATTCACCCCTCCACTTT.